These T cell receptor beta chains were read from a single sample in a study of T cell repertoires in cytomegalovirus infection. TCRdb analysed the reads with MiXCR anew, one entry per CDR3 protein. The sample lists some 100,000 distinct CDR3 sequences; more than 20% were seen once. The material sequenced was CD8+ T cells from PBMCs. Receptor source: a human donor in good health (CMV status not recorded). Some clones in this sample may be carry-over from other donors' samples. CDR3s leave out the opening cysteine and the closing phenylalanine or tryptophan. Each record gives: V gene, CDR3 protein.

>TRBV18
ASSRTGYYNEQF
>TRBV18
ASSPGQASSYEQY
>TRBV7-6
ASSLAGRGGYEQY
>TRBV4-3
ASSQDRSEANVLT
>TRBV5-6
ASSLVGGRVEETQY
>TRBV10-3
AISEPGAGEQY
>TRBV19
ASSSDRGTVNEQF
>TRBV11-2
ASSKMTSSYNEQF
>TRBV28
ASRAETGVVFNEKLF
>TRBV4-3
ASSQDPGEREKLF
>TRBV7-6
ASSFSRAPDNEQF
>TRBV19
ASSMGDRGPTEAF
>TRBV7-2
ASSFRGETQY
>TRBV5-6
ASSFLRDPNTGELF
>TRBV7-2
ASSLEYRGQGYGYT
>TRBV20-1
SASRDTNPYEQY
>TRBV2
ASTQDRGSSYEQY
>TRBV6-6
ASSYSHVEPQH
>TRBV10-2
ASSASTSGSTYEQY
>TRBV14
ASSQEGFQPQETQY
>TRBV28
ASSLLGGMAGEETQY
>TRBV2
ASSEAGLADGETQY
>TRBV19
ASSKGGNTEAF
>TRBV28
ASSTPTGRTYNEQF
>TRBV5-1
ASSLSLGTGELF
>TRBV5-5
ASSLDQGTYSYEQY